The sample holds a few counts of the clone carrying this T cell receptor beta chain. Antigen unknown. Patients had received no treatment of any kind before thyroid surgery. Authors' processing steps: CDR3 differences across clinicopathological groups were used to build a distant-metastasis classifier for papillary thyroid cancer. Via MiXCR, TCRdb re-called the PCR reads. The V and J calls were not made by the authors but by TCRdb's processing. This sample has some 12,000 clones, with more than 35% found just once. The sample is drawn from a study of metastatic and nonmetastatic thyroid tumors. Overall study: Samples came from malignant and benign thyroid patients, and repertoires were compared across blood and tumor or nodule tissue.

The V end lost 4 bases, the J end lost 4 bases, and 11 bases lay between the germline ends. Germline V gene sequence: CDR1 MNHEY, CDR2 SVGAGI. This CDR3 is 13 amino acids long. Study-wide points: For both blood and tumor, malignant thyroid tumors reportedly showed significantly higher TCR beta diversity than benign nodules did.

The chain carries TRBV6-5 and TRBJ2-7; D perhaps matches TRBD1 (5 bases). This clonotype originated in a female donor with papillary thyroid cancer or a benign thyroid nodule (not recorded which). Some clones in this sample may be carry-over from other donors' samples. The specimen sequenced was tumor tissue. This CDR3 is CASSSRQGYEQYF. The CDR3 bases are TGTGCCAGCAGTTCTCGGCAGGGTTACGAGCAGTACTTC.